This TCR beta chain was recorded in a study of T cells in Graves' hyperthyroidism and ophthalmopathy. RNA transcripts gave rise to amplified TCR beta CDR3 regions. The study used the HTBI primer set for a first-round RT-PCR of the TCR CDR3. TCRdb redid the calling of the multiplex PCR reads with MiXCR, one entry per CDR3 protein. The sample consists of almost 350,000 distinct CDR3 sequences, over 15% of them appearing once. Germline V gene lookup returns CDR1 SGHNT and CDR2 YYREEE (reference sequence). The CDR3 consists of 17 residues. Comments on this clonotype: A much more abundant neighbour one base away suggests this may be a read error.

The sample consisted of blood. The source of this sequence is a woman aged 40 to 50 with Graves' ophthalmopathy. V gene TRBV5-4 combines with J gene TRBJ2-3, with 9 positions matching TRBD1. CDR3: CASSLATGGFSIDTQYF. As DNA, the CDR3 is TGTGCCAGCAGCTTGGCAACAGGGGGCTTTAGCATAGATACGCAGTATTTT.